These 21 T cell receptor beta chains came from one sample sequenced in a study of blood T cells in healthy people across ages (dated by TCRdb to 2015 to 2017). The library relied on 5' RACE. The reads were generated on an Illumina HiSeq 2500. A second roughly 7 to 11 cycle PCR used a sample-barcoded 5' primer and a J-beta primer mix. The public reads were run again by TCRdb, first through fastp at Q25 and then through MiXCR, and only productive beta chains were kept. Rows are combined by CDR3 protein, so each entry shows the most common genes and DNA. The sample table lists approximately 790,000 distinct CDR3 sequences, 60% to 80% of them with a count of one. Together, the top ten hold about a quarter of the sample. The sequenced material came from blood. These TCRs come from a man aged 30-40 years in good health.

The chain couples TRBV4-3 to TRBJ1-2, with 8 bases aligning to TRBD1. The V segment lost 1 base and the J segment 7 bases; nucleotides outside the gene matches: 5. Germline V gives CDR1 LGHNA, CDR2 YSLEER. CDR3 length equals 14 residues. This chain's CDR3 is CASSQGGQVGGYTF. The CDR3 DNA follows: TGCGCCAGCAGCCAAGGGGGACAGGTTGGTGGCTACACCTTC.

This chain joins TRBV27 and TRBJ1-2, with TRBD1 as a possible D gene (5 bases). The V end was cut by 6 bases, the J end by 8 bases, with 25 bases between. The CDR3 sequence is 16 residues long. Germline V CDR1 and CDR2: MNHEY, SMNVEV (reference sequence). CDR3 DNA: TGTGCCAGCAGCAATGCCGGGACGGCCTTATGGTTGGGCTACACCTTC. Its protein product is CASSNAGTALWLGYTF.

This clonotype has only a few counts. The chain has TRBV20-1 and TRBJ2-7, with D possibly TRBD2 on 6 matching bases. Per germline, CDR1 DFQATT and CDR2 SNEGSKA (reference sequence). V was clipped by 2 bases and J by 6 bases, with 20 bases between them. There are 15 residues in the CDR3. The CDR3 nucleotides read TGCAGTGCTAGAATTGACATTCAACCGCGGGGCGAGCAGTACTTC. It codes for CSARIDIQPRGEQYF.

This clonotype was seen a few times. The chain is built from TRBV12-3 or TRBV12-4 and TRBJ2-1; D is perhaps TRBD2 (7 bases). Trimming took off 3 bases at V and 8 bases at J, with 14 bases between the two ends. The CDR3 is made up of 14 amino acids. Here the CDR3 DNA reads TGTGCCAGCAGTTTGCGGGGGCGCCCGGATGAGCAGTTCTTC. Translation: CASSLRGRPDEQFF.

The chain couples TRBV28 to TRBJ2-5; 7 nucleotides agree with TRBD2. Judging by the DNA end, TRBJ2-7 fits better; the J call may be wrong. CDR3 size: 15 residues. Germline-derived CDR1 and CDR2 are MDHEN and SYDVKM. The CDR3 DNA follows: TGTGCCAGCGGAGAAGAAAGCGGGACTCTATACGAGCAGTACTTC. Translation: CASGEESGTLYEQYF.

The chain employs TRBV29-1 and TRBJ1-2; 11 nucleotides agree with TRBD1. Germline V gene sequence: CDR1 SQVTM, CDR2 ANQGSEA. This CDR3 comprises 13 residues. The CDR3 sequence is CRGLDRGLGGYTF. CDR3 sequence (DNA): TGCAGAGGCCTGGACAGGGGGCTTGGTGGCTACACCTTC.

The rearrangement joins TRBV5-1 to TRBJ2-1; D perhaps matches TRBD2 (6 bases). V was cut by 0 bases and J by 13 bases, with 11 bases left in between. This CDR3 region has 12 residues. The germline V gene has CDR1 SGHRS and CDR2 YFSETQ. CDR3 sequence (DNA): TGCGCCAGCAGCTTGGCCGAGGGGACTCAGTTCTTC. Its protein product is CASSLAEGTQFF.

This chain joins TRBV28 and TRBJ2-7; a possible D gene is TRBD2 (6 bases). The better agreement between TRBJ2-5 and the DNA end casts doubt on the J call. The CDR3 length is 16 residues. CDR1 and CDR2 (germline): MDHEN, SYDVKM. The CDR3 coding sequence is TGTGCCAGCAGCCCCAACCTAGCGTGGGGAGCGGAGACCCAGTACTTC. Residues: CASSPNLAWGAETQYF.

This clonotype was seen a few times. The genes are TRBV7-2 and TRBJ2-5, with 15 bases aligning to TRBD2. CDR3 length: 15 amino acids. Unmatched junction bases numbered 4, after V lost 4 bases and J lost 7 bases. Germline V lookup: CDR1 SGHTA, CDR2 FQGNSA. The DNA for the CDR3 is TGTGCCAGCAGCTCAGTGGGACTAGCGGGGGGGACCCAGTACTTC. Its protein product is CASSSVGLAGGTQYF.

This clonotype was counted a single time. This chain links TRBV25-1 with TRBJ2-1; 9 bases map to TRBD1. J lost 10 bases, V lost 2 bases, and 9 bases had no gene match. CDR1 MGHDK and CDR2 SYGVNS come from the germline V gene. The CDR3 totals 15 residues. Written as DNA, the CDR3 is TGTGCCAGCAGTGAACCGGGACAGGGTTCCTACGAGCAGTTCTTC. Its protein product is CASSEPGQGSYEQFF.

The J gene is TRBJ1-4, the V gene TRBV3-1; no definite D call. The CDR3 totals 15 residues. The V end lost 4 bases, the J end lost 4 bases, and 13 bases lay between the germline ends. Germline V gene lookup returns CDR1 LGHDT and CDR2 YNNKEL (reference sequence). The CDR3 DNA is TGTGCCAGCAGCCCCCGGGCTGGGAATAATGAAAAACTGTTTTTT. Its protein is CASSPRAGNNEKLFF.

The chain recombines TRBV6-2 or TRBV6-3 with TRBJ2-7; D is possibly TRBD2 (6 bases). V was trimmed by 0 bases and J by 2 bases, leaving 14 bases between them. Germline V lookup: CDR1 MNHEY, CDR2 SVGEGT. The CDR3 is 16 residues long. CDR3 sequence (DNA): TGTGCCAGCAGTTACTCCATCCAGGGACTTCCCTACGAGCAGTACTTC. Protein: CASSYSIQGLPYEQYF.

J is TRBJ2-1 and V is TRBV11-3; TRBD2 matches 8 bases. V dropped 4 bases and J dropped 2; count of bases not matched to a gene: 10. In germline, CDR1 is SGHNT, CDR2 YENEEA. CDR3 length equals 17 residues. The CDR3 nucleotides read TGTGCCAGCAGCTCCACTACAACTAGCGGAGCCTACAATGAGCAGTTCTTC. It yields the protein CASSSTTTSGAYNEQFF.

This rearrangement joins TRBV12-3 or TRBV12-4 to TRBJ2-3, with 9 bases matching TRBD1. V gave up 1 base and J gave up 6 bases; unmatched junction bases: 5. This CDR3 is built from 15 residues. CDR3 DNA: TGTGCCAGCAGTTTAGGGAGCGGGACAGGGGATACGCAGTATTTT. Its translation: CASSLGSGTGDTQYF.

The chain employs TRBV7-2 and TRBJ2-4, with D possibly TRBD2 on 6 matching bases. The CDR3 totals 14 residues. Germline V gene sequence: CDR1 SGHTA, CDR2 FQGNSA. V was pared by 6 bases and J by 5 bases, with 14 bases between. The chain's CDR3 is CASRVGWRENIQYF. The DNA for the CDR3 is TGTGCCAGCAGGGTGGGCTGGAGGGAAAACATTCAGTACTTC. Looking up the rest from reference TRBV7-2 and TRBJ2-4 gives the full variable domain: GAGVSQSPSNKVTEKGKDVELRCDPISGHTALYWYRQSLGQGLEFLIYFQGNSAPDKSGLPSDRFSAERTGGSVSTLTIQRTQQEDSAVYLCASRVGWRENIQYFGAGTRLSVL.

This clonotype was seen a few times. The V gene is TRBV20-1, the J gene TRBJ2-5; TRBD1 might be the D (5 bases). The length of the CDR3 is 12 residues. Germline CDR1 is DFQATT and CDR2 is SNEGSKA (reference sequence). Trimming left V 2 bases short and J 5 bases short, with 9 bases between. The CDR3 is CSARQGRETQYF. In DNA, the CDR3 is TGCAGTGCTAGACAGGGAAGGGAGACCCAGTACTTC.

The chain carries TRBV29-1 and TRBJ2-7; TRBD1 matches 10 bases. J was trimmed by 9 bases and V by 6 bases; bases with no gene match: 14. The CDR3 covers 14 residues. Germline V gene lookup returns CDR1 SQVTM and CDR2 ANQGSEA. The CDR3 is CSVSRGQGTGGQYF. CDR3 in DNA: TGCAGCGTCTCACGGGGACAGGGGACAGGCGGGCAGTACTTC.

The chain has TRBV18 and TRBJ2-7; no clear D. V gave up 2 bases and J gave up 2 bases, with 10 bases separating them. The CDR3 runs 14 residues. Germline-derived CDR1 and CDR2 are KGHSH and LQKENI. The CDR3 nucleotides read TGTGCCAGCTCACCAAATAGGGCGACCTACGAGCAGTACTTC. It encodes CASSPNRATYEQYF.

This chain joins TRBV12-3 or TRBV12-4 and TRBJ1-1; D possibly corresponds to TRBD1 (6 bases). Trimming took off 4 bases at V and 11 bases at J, with 14 bases between the two ends. This CDR3 region has 12 residues. CDR3: CASSSRGLGAFF. CDR3 DNA sequence: TGTGCCAGCAGTTCCCGGGGGCTCGGCGCTTTCTTT.

The chain is built from TRBV2 and TRBJ2-5; 8 nucleotides align to TRBD2. CDR1 and CDR2 from the germline V gene are SNHLY and FYNNEI. The junction had 4 bases not matched to a gene; V was cut back by 2 bases and J by 5 bases. The CDR3 has 14 residues. The CDR3 bases are TGTGCCAGCAGTGAAAAGCGGGGGTTGGAGACCCAGTACTTC. Translated, it gives CASSEKRGLETQYF.

The chain has TRBV25-1 and TRBJ1-4; perhaps TRBD1 as D (5 bases). Deletions cut 1 base from V and 8 bases from J, with 11 bases between. The CDR3 totals 14 residues. Germline V CDR1 and CDR2: MGHDK, SYGVNS. CDR3 loop: CASSEWGNREKLFF. The DNA of the CDR3 is TGTGCCAGCAGTGAATGGGGGAACCGGGAAAAACTGTTTTTT.